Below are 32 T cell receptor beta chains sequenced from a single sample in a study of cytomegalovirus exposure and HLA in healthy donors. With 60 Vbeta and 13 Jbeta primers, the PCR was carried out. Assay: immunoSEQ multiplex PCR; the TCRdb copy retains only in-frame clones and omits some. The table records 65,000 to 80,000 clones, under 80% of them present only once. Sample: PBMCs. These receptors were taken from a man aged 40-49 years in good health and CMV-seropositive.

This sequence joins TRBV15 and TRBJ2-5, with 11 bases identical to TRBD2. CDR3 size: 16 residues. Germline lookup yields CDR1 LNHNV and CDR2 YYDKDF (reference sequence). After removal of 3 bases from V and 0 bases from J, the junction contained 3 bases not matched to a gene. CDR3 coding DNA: TGTGCCACCAGCAGGGGACTAGCGGACCACCAAGAGACCCAGTACTTC. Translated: CATSRGLADHQETQYF.

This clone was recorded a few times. This CDR3 reads CASSSHGQLPNYGYTF. In DNA, the CDR3 is TGTGCCAGCAGTTCTCATGGACAGTTGCCTAACTATGGCTACACCTTC. The chain uses TRBV28 and TRBJ1-2; possibly TRBD1 for D (6 bases). Germline loops: CDR1 MDHEN, CDR2 SYDVKM. The V end lost 4 bases, the J end lost 0 bases, and 15 bases lay between the germline ends. The CDR3 is made up of 16 amino acids.

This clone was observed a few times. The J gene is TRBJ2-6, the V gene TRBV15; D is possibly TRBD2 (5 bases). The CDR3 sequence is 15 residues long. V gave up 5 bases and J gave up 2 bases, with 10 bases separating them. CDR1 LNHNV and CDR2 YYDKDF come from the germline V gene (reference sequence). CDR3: CATSRTFTGANVLTF. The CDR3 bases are TGTGCCACCAGCCGGACTTTTACTGGGGCCAACGTCCTGACTTTC.

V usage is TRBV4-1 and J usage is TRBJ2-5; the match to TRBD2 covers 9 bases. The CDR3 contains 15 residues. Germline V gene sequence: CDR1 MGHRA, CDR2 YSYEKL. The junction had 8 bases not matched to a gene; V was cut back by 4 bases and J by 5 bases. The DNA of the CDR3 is TGCGCCAGCAGCCGGGGTAGCGGGAGTGAGGAGACCCAGTACTTC. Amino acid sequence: CASSRGSGSEETQYF.

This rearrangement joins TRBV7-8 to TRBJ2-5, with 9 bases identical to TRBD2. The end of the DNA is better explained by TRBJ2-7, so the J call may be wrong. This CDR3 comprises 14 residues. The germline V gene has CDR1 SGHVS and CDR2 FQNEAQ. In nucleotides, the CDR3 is TGTGCCAGCAGCCCAAGTAGCGGGGGCTACGAGCAGTACTTC. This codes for CASSPSSGGYEQYF.

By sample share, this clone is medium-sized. The CDR3 nucleotides read TGTGCCAGCAGAACAGGGGCTACTAATGAAAAACTGTTTTTT. Amino acid sequence: CASRTGATNEKLFF. J is TRBJ1-4 and V is TRBV6-1, with 7 positions matching TRBD1. Looked up from germline, CDR1 is MNHNS and CDR2 is SASEGT. CDR3 length equals 14 residues. After removal of 6 bases from V and 2 bases from J, the junction contained 3 bases not matched to a gene.

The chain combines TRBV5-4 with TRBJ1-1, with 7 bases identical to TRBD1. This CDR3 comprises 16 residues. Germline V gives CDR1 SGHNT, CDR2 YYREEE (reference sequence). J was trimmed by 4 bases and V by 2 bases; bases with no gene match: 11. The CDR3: CASSFDGTARGTEAFF. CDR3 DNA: TGTGCCAGCAGCTTTGATGGGACAGCCCGGGGCACTGAAGCTTTCTTT.

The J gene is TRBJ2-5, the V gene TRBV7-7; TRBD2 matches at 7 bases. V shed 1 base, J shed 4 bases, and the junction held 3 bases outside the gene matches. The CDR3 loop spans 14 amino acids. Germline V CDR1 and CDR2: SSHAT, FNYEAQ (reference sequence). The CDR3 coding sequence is TGTGCCAGCAGCTTAGGGGGGGGTGGAGAGACCCAGTACTTC. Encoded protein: CASSLGGGGETQYF.

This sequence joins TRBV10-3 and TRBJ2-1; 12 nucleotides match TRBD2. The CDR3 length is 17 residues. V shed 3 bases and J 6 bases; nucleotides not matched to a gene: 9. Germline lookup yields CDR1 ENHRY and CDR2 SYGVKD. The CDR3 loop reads CAISDETSGSGGNEQFF. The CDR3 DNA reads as TGTGCCATCAGTGACGAGACTAGCGGGAGTGGGGGCAATGAGCAGTTCTTC.

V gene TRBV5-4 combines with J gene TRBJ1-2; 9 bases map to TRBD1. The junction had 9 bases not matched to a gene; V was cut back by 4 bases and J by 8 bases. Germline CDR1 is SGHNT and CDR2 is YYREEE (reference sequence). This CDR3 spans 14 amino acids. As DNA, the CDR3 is TGTGCCAGCAGCCAAGGGACAGGGTACTTCGGCTACACCTTC. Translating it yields CASSQGTGYFGYTF.

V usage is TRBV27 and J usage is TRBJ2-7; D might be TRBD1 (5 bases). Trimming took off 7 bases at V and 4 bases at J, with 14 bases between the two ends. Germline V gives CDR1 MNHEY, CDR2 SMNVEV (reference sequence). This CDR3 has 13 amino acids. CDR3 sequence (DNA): TGTGCCAGCATAGGGCAGGGAAGGTACGAGCAGTACTTC. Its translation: CASIGQGRYEQYF.

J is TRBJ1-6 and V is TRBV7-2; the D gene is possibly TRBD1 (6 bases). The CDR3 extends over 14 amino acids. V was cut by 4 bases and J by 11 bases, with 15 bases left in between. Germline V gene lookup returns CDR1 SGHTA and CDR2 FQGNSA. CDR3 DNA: TGTGCCAGCAGCTCTCAGGGGCTGGGGCCACCCCTCCACTTT. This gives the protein CASSSQGLGPPLHF.

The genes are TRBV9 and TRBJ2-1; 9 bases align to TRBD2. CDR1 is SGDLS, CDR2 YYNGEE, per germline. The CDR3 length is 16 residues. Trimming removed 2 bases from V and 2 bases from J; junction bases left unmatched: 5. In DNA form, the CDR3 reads TGTGCCAGCAGCGTTTCTAGCGGGGCTACCTACAATGAGCAGTTCTTC. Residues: CASSVSSGATYNEQFF.

The DNA of the CDR3 is TGTGCCAGCAGCCGAGGGACAGGGGGCTACGAGCAGTACTTC. The encoded protein is CASSRGTGGYEQYF. This sequence joins TRBV11-2 and TRBJ2-7, with 11 bases identical to TRBD1. With V trimmed by 5 bases and J by 3 bases, 3 bases remained unmatched. CDR1 is SGHAT and CDR2 is FQNNGV in the germline V gene. The length of the CDR3 is 14 residues.

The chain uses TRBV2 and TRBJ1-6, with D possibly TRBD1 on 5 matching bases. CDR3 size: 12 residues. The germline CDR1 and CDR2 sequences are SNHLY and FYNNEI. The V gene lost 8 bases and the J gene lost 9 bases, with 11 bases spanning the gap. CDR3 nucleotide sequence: TGTGCCAGCGAGAGAAGGGGTTCACCCCTCCACTTT. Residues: CASERRGSPLHF.

The CDR3 DNA reads as TGTGCCAGCAGCTCTCATGGCACACCGGAAGCTTTCTTT. Protein sequence: CASSSHGTPEAFF. This sequence joins TRBV7-9 and TRBJ1-1; D gene ambiguous. CDR1 is SEHNR, CDR2 FQNEAQ, per germline (reference sequence). The CDR3 length is 13 residues. V gave up 4 bases and J gave up 8 bases, with 14 bases separating them.

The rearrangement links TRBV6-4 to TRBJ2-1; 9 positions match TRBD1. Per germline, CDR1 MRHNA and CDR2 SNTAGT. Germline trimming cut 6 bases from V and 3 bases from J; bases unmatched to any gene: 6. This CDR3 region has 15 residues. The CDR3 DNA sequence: TGTGCCAGCAGCGTAGGGGACAGGGACTACAATGAGCAGTTCTTC. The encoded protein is CASSVGDRDYNEQFF.

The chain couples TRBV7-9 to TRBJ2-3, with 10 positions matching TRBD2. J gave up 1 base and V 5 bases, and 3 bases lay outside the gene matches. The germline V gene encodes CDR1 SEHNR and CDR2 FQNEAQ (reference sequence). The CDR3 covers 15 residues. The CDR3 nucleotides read TGTGCCAGCAGCGTCGGGACTAGCGGCACAGATACGCAGTATTTT. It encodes CASSVGTSGTDTQYF.

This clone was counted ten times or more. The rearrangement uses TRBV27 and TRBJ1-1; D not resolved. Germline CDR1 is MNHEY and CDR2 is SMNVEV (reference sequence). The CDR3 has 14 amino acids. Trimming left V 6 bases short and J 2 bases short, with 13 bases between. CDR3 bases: TGTGCCAGCAGACCTCGCGCGGCTAACACTGAAGCTTTCTTT. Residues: CASRPRAANTEAFF.

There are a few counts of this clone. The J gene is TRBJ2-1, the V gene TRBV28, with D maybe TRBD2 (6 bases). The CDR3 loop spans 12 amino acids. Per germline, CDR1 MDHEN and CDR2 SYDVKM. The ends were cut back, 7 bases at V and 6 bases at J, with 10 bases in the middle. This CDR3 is CASTSTSNEQFF. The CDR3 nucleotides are TGTGCCAGCACCTCGACTAGCAATGAGCAGTTCTTC. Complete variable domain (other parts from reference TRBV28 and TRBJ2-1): DVKVTQSSRYLVKRTGEKVFLECVQDMDHENMFWYRQDPGLGLRLIYFSYDVKMKEKGDIPEGYSVSREKKERFSLILESASTNQTSMYLCASTSTSNEQFFGPGTRLTVL.

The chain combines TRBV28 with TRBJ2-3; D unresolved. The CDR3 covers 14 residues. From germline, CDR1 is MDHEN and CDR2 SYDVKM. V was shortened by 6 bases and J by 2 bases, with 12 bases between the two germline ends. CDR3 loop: CASSRLGNTDTQYF. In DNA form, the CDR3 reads TGTGCCAGCAGCCGGCTGGGCAACACAGATACGCAGTATTTT.

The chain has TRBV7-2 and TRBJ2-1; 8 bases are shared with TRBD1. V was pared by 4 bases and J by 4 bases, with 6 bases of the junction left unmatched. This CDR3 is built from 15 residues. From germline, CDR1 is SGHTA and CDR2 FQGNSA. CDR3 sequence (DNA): TGTGCCAGCAGCTCCGGGACAGGCGGTTACAATGAGCAGTTCTTC. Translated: CASSSGTGGYNEQFF.

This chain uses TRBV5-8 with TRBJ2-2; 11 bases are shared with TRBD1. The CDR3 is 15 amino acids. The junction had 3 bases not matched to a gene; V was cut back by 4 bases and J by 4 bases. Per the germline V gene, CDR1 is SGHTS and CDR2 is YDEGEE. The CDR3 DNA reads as TGTGCCAGCAGCCCCGGGACAGGGGGCACCGGGGAGCTGTTTTTT. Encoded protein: CASSPGTGGTGELFF.

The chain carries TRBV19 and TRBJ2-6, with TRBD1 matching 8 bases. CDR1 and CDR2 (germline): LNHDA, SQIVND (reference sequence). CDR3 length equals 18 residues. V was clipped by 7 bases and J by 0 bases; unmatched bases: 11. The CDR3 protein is CASKGRDRPVSGANVLTF. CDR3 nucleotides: TGTGCCAGTAAGGGCCGGGACAGGCCAGTCTCTGGGGCCAACGTCCTGACTTTC.

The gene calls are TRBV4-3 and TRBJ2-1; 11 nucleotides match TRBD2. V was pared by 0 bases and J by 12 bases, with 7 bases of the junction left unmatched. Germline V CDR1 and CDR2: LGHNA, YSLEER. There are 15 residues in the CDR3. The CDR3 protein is CASSQELSGGASQFF. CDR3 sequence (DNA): TGCGCCAGCAGCCAAGAACTTAGCGGGGGGGCCTCGCAGTTCTTC.

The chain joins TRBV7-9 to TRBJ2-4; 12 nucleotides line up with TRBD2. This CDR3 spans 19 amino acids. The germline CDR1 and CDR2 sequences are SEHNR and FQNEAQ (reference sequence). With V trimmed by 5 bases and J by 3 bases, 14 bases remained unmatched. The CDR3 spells CASSKLNLAGGLFKNIQYF. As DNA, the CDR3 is TGTGCCAGCAGCAAACTAAACCTAGCGGGAGGGCTCTTCAAAAACATTCAGTACTTC.

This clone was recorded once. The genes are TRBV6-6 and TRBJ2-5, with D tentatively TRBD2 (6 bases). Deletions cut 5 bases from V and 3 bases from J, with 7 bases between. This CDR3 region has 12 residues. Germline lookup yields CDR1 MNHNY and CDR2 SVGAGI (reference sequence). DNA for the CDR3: TGTGCCAGCAGTGAGCGGGAAGAGACCCAGTACTTC. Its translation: CASSEREETQYF.

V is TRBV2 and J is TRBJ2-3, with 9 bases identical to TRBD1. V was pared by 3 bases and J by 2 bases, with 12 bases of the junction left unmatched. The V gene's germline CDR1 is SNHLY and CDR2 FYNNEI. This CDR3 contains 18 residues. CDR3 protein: CASSEWTGAISDTDTQYF. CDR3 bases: TGTGCCAGCAGTGAGTGGACAGGGGCAATTAGCGACACAGATACGCAGTATTTT.

For the CDR3, the DNA is TGCGCCAGCAGCCAAGATCCCGGCGGACAGAAAATCTATGGCTACACCTTC. It is translated as CASSQDPGGQKIYGYTF. The chain employs TRBV4-3 and TRBJ1-2; possibly TRBD1 for D (6 bases). Germline V gives CDR1 LGHNA, CDR2 YSLEER. V lost 0 bases and J lost 4, with 18 bases in between. There are 17 residues in the CDR3.

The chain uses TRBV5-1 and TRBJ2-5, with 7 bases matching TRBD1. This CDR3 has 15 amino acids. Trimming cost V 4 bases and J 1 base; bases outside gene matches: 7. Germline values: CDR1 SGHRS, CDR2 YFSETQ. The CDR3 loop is CASSARTGSQETQYF. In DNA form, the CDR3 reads TGCGCCAGCAGCGCCAGGACAGGCTCCCAAGAGACCCAGTACTTC.

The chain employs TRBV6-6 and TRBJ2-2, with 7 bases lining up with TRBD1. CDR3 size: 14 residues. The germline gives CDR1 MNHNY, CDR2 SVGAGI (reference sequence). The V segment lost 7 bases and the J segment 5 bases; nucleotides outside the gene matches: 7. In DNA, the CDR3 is TGTGCCAGCACCGTCCAGGGGGTGACCGGGGAGCTGTTTTTT. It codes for CASTVQGVTGELFF.

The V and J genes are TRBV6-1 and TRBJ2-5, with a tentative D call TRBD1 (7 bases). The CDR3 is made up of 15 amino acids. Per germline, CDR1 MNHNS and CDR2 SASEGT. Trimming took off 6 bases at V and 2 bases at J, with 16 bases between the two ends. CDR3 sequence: CASSPSRGVQETQYF. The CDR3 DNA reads TGTGCCAGCAGCCCCAGCAGGGGGGTGCAAGAGACCCAGTACTTC.